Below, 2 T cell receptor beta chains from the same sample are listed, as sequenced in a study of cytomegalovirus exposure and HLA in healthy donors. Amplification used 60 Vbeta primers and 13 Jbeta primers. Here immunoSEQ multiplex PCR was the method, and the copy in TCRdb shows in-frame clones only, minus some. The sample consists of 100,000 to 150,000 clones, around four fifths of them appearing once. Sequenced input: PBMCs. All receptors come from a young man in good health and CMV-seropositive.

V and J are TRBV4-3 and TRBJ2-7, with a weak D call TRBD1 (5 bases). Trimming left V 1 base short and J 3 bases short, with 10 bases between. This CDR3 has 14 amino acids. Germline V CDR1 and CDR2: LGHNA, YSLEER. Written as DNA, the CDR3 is TGCGCCAGCAGCCAAGCCCAGGGTTTCTACGAGCAGTACTTC. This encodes CASSQAQGFYEQYF.

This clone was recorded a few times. CDR3 coding DNA: TGCAGCGGTATGGACAGGGGAACTAATGAAAAACTGTTTTTT. This gives the protein CSGMDRGTNEKLFF. The chain is built from TRBV29-1 and TRBJ1-4; 9 bases match TRBD1. This CDR3 spans 14 amino acids. The junction had 4 bases not matched to a gene; V was cut back by 7 bases and J by 1 base. Germline CDR1 reads SQVTM; CDR2 reads ANQGSEA. Supplemented by reference TRBV29-1 and TRBJ1-4, the full variable domain reads SAVISQKPSRDICQRGTSLTIQCQVDSQVTMMFWYRQQPGQSLTLIATANQGSEATYESGFVIDKFPISRPNLTFSTLTVSNMSPEDSSIYLCSGMDRGTNEKLFFGSGTQLSVL.